Listed here are 4 T cell receptor beta chains from one sample, sequenced in a study of identical twins. Each CDR3 protein is one row after TCRdb ran MiXCR on the 5' RACE reads. The repertoire holds 650,000 to 800,000 distinct CDR3 sequences, over 8.5% seen once, with around 0.98% in the top ten. The sample was also linked to a second study, of yellow fever vaccine responses in identical twins.

The source material was PBMCs. These receptors all come from a woman aged 18 to 35 in good health.

This chain connects TRBV29-1 to TRBJ2-1, with 7 bases identical to TRBD2. Germline lookup yields CDR1 SQVTM and CDR2 ANQGSEA. The CDR3 is made up of 14 amino acids. J was trimmed by 7 bases and V by 7 bases; bases with no gene match: 13. CDR3 sequence: CSAGEGDRWNEQFF. The CDR3 bases are TGCAGCGCCGGGGAGGGCGACCGTTGGAATGAGCAGTTCTTC.

This clonotype was seen many times. The chain is built from TRBV7-2 and TRBJ1-5; D gene ambiguous. V lost 3 bases and J 5 bases, leaving 8 bases between the germline ends. The CDR3 has 13 amino acids. CDR1 is SGHTA, CDR2 FQGNSA, per germline. The CDR3 DNA follows: TGTGCCAGCAGCTTTCAGCGAGATCAGCCCCAGCATTTT. Its protein product is CASSFQRDQPQHF.

This clonotype has a count of ten or more. V usage is TRBV7-2 and J usage is TRBJ1-1, with D possibly TRBD1 on 6 matching bases. V was pared by 5 bases and J by 11 bases, with 15 bases between. The length of the CDR3 is 12 residues. CDR1 and CDR2 from the germline V gene are SGHTA and FQGNSA. The CDR3 sequence is CASSPRGARAFF. CDR3 DNA: TGTGCCAGCAGCCCCAGGGGCGCGAGGGCTTTCTTT.

The V call is TRBV24-1, the J call TRBJ2-2; 12 nucleotides agree with TRBD2. The CDR3 runs to 21 residues. Germline-derived CDR1 and CDR2 are KGHDR and SFDVKD. The DNA for the CDR3 is TGTGCGGCCAGTGATCCGCCGGGGCGACCGACTAGCGGGAGAAAGACCGGGGAGCTGTTTTTT. Translation: CAASDPPGRPTSGRKTGELFF.